The clone carrying this T cell receptor (beta chain) was detected only a few times. This sample was taken from a study of CD8 T cells in ankylosing spondylitis. TCRdb analysed the 5' RACE reads with MiXCR anew, one entry per CDR3 protein. The sample lists some 270,000 distinct CDR3 sequences, more than 15% seen once, with less than 35% in the top ten. This CDR3 is built from 17 residues. Germline assignment: CDR1 MGHRA and CDR2 YSYEKL. V lost 0 bases and J lost 0; bases outside the gene matches: 6. This chain joins TRBV4-1 and TRBJ2-5; TRBD1 aligns across 8 bases. The sequence derives from a male donor with ankylosing spondylitis or in good health (not recorded which). The specimen was blood, either unsorted or a sorted T cell fraction (not recorded which). This CDR3 reads CASSQDRDRLYQETQYF. The CDR3, as DNA: TGCGCCAGCAGCCAAGATAGGGACAGGCTGTACCAAGAGACCCAGTACTTC.